The TCR beta chain under discussion was sequenced for a study of patients and donors after allogeneic stem cell transplantation. Trimming at V came to 5 bases and at J to 0 bases, leaving 6 bases not matched to a gene. This CDR3 has 15 residues. This clonotype showed up just a few times. TCRdb processed the RT-PCR reads anew with MiXCR; each CDR3 protein has one entry. This table holds roughly 940,000 distinct CDR3 sequences, about a sixth found once. This TCR was recovered from a human donor who was either an allogeneic HSCT recipient or a stem cell or donor lymphocyte infusion donor (not recorded which). It is not recorded whose cells these are; they may come from a transplant donor. V and J are TRBV12-3 or TRBV12-4 and TRBJ2-7; 8 positions match TRBD2. The specimen was blood, either unsorted or a sorted T cell fraction (not recorded which). The DNA for the CDR3 is TGTGCCAGCAGTGGGGGGAGCGGGGGCTCCTACGAGCAGTACTTC. It encodes CASSGGSGGSYEQYF.